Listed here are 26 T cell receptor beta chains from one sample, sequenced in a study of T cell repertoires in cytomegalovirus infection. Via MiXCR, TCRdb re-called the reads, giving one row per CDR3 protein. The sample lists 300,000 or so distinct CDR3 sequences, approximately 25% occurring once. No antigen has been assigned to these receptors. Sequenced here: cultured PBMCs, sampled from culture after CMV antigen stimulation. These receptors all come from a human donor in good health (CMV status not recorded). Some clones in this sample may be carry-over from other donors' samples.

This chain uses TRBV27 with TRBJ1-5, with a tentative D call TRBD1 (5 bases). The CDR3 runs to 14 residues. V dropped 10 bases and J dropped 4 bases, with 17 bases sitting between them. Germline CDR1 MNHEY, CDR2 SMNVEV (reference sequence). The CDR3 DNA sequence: TGTGCCACAAAGGGGACCCGGGAAAATCAGCCCCAGCATTTT. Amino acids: CATKGTRENQPQHF.

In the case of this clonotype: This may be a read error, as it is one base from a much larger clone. The CDR3 reads CASSFPLNKQFF. CDR3 in DNA: TGTGCCAGCAGTTTTCCCCTTAATAAGCAGTTCTTC. This chain links TRBV28 with TRBJ2-1, with D unclear. Per the germline V gene, CDR1 is MDHEN and CDR2 is SYDVKM. CDR3 length: 12 amino acids. V was shortened by 3 bases and J by 11 bases, with 11 bases between the two germline ends.

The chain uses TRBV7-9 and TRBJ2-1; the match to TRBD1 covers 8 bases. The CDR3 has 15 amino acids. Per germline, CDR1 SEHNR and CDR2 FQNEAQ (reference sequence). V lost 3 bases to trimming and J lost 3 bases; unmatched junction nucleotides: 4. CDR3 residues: CASSFRGQDYNEQFF. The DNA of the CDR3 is TGTGCCAGCAGCTTCCGGGGACAGGACTACAATGAGCAGTTCTTC.

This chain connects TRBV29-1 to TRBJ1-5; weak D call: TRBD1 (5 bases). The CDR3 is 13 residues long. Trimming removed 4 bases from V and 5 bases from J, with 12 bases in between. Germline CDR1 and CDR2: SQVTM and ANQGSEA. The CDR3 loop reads CSVVDSPYQPQHF. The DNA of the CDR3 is TGCAGCGTTGTTGACAGCCCTTATCAGCCCCAGCATTTT.

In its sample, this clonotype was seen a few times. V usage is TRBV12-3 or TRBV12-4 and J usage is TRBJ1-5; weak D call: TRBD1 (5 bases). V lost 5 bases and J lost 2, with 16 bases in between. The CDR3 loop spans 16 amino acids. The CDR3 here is CASSPGTSWGNQPQHF. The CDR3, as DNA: TGTGCCAGCAGTCCCGGGACCTCGTGGGGCAATCAGCCCCAGCATTTT.

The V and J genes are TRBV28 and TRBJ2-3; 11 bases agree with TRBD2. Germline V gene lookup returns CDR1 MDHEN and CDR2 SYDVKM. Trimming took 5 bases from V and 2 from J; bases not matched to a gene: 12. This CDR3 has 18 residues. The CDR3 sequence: CASSPRTSGLPFTDTQYF. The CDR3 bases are TGTGCCAGCAGTCCTAGGACTAGCGGGCTTCCTTTCACAGATACGCAGTATTTT. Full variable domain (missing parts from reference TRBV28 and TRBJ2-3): DVKVTQSSRYLVKRTGEKVFLECVQDMDHENMFWYRQDPGLGLRLIYFSYDVKMKEKGDIPEGYSVSREKKERFSLILESASTNQTSMYLCASSPRTSGLPFTDTQYFGPGTRLTVL.

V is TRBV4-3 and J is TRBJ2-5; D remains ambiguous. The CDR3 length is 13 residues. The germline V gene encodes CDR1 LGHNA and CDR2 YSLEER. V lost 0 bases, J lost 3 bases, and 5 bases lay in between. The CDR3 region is CASSQEDKETQYF. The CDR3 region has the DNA TGCGCCAGCAGCCAAGAAGATAAAGAGACCCAGTACTTC.

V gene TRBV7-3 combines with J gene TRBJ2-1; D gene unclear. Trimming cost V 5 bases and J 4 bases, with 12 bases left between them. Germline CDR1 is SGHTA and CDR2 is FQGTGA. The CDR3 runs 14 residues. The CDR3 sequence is CASSPGGDYNEQFF. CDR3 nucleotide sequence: TGTGCCAGCAGCCCCGGTGGGGATTACAATGAGCAGTTCTTC.

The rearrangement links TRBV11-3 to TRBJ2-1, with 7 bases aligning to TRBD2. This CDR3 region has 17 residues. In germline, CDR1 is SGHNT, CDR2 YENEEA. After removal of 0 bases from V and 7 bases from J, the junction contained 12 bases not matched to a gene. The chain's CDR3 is CASSLERWREFRNEQFF. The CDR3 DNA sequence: TGTGCCAGCAGCTTAGAGCGATGGCGGGAGTTCCGAAATGAGCAGTTCTTC.

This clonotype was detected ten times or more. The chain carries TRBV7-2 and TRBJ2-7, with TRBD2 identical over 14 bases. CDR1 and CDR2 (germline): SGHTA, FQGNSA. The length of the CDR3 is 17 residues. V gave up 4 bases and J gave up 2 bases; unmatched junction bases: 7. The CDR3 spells CASSSTSGRGFPYEQYF. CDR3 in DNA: TGTGCCAGCAGCTCGACTAGCGGGAGGGGTTTTCCCTACGAGCAGTACTTC.

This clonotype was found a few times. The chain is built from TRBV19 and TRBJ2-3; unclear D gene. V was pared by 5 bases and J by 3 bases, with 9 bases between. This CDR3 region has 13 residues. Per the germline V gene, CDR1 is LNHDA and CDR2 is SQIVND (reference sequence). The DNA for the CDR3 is TGTGCCAGTAGTGGCCCAGCGACAGATACGCAGTATTTT. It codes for CASSGPATDTQYF.

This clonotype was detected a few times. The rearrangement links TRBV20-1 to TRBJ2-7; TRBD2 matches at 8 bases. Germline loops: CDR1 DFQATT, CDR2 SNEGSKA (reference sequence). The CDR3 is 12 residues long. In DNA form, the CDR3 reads TGCAGCCAAGCGGGAGTCGGCTACGAGCAGTACTTC. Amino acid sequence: CSQAGVGYEQYF.

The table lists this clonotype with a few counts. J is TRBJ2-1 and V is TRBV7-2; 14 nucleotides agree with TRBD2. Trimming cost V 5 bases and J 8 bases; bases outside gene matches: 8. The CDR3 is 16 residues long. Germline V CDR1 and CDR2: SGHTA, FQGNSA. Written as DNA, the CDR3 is TGTGCCAGCAGCCCTATGGGGACTAGCGGGAGTCATGAGCAGTTCTTC. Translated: CASSPMGTSGSHEQFF.

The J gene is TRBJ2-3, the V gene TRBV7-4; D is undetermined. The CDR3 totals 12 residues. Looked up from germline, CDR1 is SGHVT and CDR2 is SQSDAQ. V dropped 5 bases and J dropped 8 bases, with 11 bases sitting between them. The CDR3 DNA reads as TGTGCCAGCAGCCCTCCCGAGCGTACGCAGTATTTT. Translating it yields CASSPPERTQYF.

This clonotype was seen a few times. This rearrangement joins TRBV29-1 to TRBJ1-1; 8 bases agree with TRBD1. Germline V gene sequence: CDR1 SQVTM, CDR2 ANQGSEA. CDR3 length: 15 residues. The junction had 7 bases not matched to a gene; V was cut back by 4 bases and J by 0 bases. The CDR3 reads CSVVFDRGMNTEAFF. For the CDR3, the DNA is TGCAGCGTTGTTTTCGACAGGGGAATGAACACTGAAGCTTTCTTT.

This CDR3 reads CASSPGLAGGTGEQFF. CDR3 coding DNA: TGTGCCAGCAGCCCCGGACTAGCGGGAGGGACGGGTGAGCAGTTCTTC. V usage is TRBV2 and J usage is TRBJ2-1, with 15 bases lining up with TRBD2. Unmatched junction bases numbered 9, after V lost 6 bases and J lost 9 bases. The CDR3 is made up of 16 amino acids. CDR1 and CDR2 (germline): SNHLY, FYNNEI.

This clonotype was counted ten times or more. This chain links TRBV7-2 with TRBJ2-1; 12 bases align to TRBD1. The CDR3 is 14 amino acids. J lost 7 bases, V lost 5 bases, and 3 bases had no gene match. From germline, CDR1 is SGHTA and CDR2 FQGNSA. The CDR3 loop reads CASSGGQGANEQFF. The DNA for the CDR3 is TGTGCCAGCAGCGGGGGACAGGGGGCGAATGAGCAGTTCTTC.

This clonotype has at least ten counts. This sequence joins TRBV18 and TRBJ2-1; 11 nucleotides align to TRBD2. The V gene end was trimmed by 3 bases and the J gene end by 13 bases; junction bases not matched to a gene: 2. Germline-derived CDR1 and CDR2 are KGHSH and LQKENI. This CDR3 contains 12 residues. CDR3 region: CASSPTSGDQFF. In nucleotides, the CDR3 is TGTGCCAGCTCACCGACTAGCGGGGACCAGTTCTTC.

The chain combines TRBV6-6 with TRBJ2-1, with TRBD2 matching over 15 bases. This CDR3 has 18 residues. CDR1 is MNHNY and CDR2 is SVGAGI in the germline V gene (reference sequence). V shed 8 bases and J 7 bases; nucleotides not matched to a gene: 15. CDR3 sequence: CASRNDGLAGGPGNEQFF. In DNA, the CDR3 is TGTGCCAGCCGCAACGACGGACTAGCGGGAGGGCCGGGGAATGAGCAGTTCTTC.

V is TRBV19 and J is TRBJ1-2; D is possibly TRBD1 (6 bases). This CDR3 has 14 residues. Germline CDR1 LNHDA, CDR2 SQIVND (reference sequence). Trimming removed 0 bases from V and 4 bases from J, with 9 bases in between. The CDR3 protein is CASSIEGGRYGYTF. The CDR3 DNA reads TGTGCCAGTAGTATAGAAGGGGGACGCTATGGCTACACCTTC.

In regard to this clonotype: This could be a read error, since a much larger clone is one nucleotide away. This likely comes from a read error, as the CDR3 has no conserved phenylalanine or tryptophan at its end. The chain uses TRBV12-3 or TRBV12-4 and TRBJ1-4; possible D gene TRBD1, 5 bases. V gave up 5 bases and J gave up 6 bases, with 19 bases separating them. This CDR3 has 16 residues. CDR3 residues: CASSTQRAGRDEKLFI. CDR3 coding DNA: TGTGCCAGCAGTACCCAAAGGGCAGGGAGAGATGAAAAACTGTTTATT.

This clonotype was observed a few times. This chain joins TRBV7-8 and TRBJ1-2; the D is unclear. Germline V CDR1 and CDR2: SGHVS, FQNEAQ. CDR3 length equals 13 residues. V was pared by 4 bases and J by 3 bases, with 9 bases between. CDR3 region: CASSSRVDYGYTF. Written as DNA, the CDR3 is TGTGCCAGCAGCTCGAGGGTTGACTATGGCTACACCTTC.

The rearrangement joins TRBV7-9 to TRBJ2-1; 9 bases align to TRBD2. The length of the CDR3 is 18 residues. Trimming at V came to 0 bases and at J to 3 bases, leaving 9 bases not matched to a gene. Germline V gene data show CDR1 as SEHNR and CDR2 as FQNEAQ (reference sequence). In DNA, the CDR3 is TGTGCCAGCAGCTTAGCCAGGGCGGGAGGGCCAAGCTACAATGAGCAGTTCTTC. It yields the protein CASSLARAGGPSYNEQFF. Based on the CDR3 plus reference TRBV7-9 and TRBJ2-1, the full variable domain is DTGVSQNPRHKITKRGQNVTFRCDPISEHNRLYWYRQTLGQGPEFLTYFQNEAQLEKSRLLSDRFSAERPKGSFSTLEIQRTEQGDSAMYLCASSLARAGGPSYNEQFFGPGTRLTVL.

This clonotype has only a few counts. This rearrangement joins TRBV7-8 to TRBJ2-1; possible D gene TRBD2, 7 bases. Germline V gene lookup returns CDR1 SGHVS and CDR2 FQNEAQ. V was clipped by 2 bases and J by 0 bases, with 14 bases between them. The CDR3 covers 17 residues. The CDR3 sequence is CASSLWGRGASYNEQFF. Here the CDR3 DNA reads TGTGCCAGCAGCTTATGGGGGAGGGGGGCCTCCTACAATGAGCAGTTCTTC.

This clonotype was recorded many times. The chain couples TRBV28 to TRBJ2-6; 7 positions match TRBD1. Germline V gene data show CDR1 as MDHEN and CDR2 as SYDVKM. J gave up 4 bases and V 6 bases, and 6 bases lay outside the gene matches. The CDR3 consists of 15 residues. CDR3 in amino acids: CASRSTGLGANVLTF. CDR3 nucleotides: TGTGCCAGCAGATCGACAGGGCTCGGGGCCAACGTCCTGACTTTC.

CDR3 region: CASSVGTGLTYEQYF. CDR3 nucleotide sequence: TGTGCCAGCAGCGTCGGGACAGGGCTCACCTACGAGCAGTACTTC. The chain employs TRBV9 and TRBJ2-7; 9 positions match TRBD1. The germline gives CDR1 SGDLS, CDR2 YYNGEE. CDR3 length equals 15 residues. V trimming: 2 bases; J trimming: 2 bases; junction bases outside the gene matches: 5.